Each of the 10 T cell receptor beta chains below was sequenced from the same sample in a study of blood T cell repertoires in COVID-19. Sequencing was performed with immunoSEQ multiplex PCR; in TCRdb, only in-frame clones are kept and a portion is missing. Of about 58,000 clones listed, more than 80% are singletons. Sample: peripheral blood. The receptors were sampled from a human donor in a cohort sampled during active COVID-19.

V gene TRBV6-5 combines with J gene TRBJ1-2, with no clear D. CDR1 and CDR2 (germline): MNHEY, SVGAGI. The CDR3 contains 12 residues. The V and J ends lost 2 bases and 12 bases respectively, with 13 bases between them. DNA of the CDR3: TGTGCCAGCAGTTACGTGTGGCCCAGTCACACCTTC. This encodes CASSYVWPSHTF.

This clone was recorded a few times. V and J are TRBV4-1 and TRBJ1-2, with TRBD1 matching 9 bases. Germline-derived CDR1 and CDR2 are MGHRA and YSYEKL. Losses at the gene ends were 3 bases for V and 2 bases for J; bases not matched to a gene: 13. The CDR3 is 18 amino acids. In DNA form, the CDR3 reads TGCGCCAGCAGCCAGATAATCCCGCGGACAGGGGCAAACTATGGCTACACCTTC. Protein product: CASSQIIPRTGANYGYTF.

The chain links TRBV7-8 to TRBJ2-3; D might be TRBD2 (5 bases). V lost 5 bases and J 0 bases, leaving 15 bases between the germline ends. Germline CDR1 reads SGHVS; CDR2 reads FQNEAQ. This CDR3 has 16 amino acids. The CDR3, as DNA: TGTGCCAGCAGCACCCGTCGGGGAACGAGCACAGATACGCAGTATTTT. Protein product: CASSTRRGTSTDTQYF.

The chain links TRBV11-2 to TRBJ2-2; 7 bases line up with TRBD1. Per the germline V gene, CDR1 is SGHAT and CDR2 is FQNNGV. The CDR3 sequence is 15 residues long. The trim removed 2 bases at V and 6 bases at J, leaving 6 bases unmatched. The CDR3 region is CASSLRTGQPGELFF. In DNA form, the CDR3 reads TGTGCCAGCAGCTTAAGGACAGGTCAACCCGGGGAGCTGTTTTTT.

The CDR3 here is CATSDGGYNSPLHF. The CDR3 DNA follows: TGTGCCACCAGTGACGGGGGGTATAATTCACCCCTCCACTTT. The chain uses TRBV24-1 and TRBJ1-6; D is possibly TRBD1 (5 bases). The CDR3 has 14 amino acids. CDR1 is KGHDR and CDR2 is SFDVKD in the germline V gene. Trimming pared 4 bases from V and 4 bases from J, leaving 7 bases between.

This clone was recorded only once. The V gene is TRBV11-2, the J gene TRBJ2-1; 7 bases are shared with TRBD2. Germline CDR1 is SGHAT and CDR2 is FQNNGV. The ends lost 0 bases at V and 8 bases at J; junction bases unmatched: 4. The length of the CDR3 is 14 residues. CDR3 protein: CASSLDGRGYEQFF. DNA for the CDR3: TGTGCCAGCAGCTTAGATGGGAGGGGCTATGAGCAGTTCTTC. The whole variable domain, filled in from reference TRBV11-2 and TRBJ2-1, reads EAGVAQSPRYKIIEKRQSVAFWCNPISGHATLYWYQQILGQGPKLLIQFQNNGVVDDSQLPKDRFSAERLKGVDSTLKIQPAKLEDSAVYLCASSLDGRGYEQFFGPGTRLTVL.

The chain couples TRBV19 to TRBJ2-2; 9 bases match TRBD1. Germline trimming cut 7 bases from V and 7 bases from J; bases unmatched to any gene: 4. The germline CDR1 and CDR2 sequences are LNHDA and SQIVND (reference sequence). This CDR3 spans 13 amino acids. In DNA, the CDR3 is TGTGCCAGTAACAGGGGGCTAGTCGGGGAGCTGTTTTTT. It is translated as CASNRGLVGELFF.

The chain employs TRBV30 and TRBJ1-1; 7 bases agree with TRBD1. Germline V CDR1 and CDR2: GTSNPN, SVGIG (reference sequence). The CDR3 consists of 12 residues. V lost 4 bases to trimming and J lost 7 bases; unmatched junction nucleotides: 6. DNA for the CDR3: TGTGCCTGGACCCCCGACAGGGATGAAGCTTTCTTT. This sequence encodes CAWTPDRDEAFF.

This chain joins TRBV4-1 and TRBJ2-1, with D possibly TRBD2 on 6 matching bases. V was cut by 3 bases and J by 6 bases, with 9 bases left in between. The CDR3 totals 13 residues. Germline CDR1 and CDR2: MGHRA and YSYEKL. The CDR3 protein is CASSQTRVNEQFF. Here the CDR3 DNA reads TGCGCCAGCAGCCAGACTAGGGTCAATGAGCAGTTCTTC.

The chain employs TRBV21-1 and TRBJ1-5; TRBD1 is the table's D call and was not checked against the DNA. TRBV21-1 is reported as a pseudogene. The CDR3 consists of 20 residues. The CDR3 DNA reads TGTGCCAGCAGCAAGAACAGGGTGAGATTACCCGACCATCTACTACAGCCCCAGCATTTT. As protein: CASSKNRVRLPDHLLQPQHF.